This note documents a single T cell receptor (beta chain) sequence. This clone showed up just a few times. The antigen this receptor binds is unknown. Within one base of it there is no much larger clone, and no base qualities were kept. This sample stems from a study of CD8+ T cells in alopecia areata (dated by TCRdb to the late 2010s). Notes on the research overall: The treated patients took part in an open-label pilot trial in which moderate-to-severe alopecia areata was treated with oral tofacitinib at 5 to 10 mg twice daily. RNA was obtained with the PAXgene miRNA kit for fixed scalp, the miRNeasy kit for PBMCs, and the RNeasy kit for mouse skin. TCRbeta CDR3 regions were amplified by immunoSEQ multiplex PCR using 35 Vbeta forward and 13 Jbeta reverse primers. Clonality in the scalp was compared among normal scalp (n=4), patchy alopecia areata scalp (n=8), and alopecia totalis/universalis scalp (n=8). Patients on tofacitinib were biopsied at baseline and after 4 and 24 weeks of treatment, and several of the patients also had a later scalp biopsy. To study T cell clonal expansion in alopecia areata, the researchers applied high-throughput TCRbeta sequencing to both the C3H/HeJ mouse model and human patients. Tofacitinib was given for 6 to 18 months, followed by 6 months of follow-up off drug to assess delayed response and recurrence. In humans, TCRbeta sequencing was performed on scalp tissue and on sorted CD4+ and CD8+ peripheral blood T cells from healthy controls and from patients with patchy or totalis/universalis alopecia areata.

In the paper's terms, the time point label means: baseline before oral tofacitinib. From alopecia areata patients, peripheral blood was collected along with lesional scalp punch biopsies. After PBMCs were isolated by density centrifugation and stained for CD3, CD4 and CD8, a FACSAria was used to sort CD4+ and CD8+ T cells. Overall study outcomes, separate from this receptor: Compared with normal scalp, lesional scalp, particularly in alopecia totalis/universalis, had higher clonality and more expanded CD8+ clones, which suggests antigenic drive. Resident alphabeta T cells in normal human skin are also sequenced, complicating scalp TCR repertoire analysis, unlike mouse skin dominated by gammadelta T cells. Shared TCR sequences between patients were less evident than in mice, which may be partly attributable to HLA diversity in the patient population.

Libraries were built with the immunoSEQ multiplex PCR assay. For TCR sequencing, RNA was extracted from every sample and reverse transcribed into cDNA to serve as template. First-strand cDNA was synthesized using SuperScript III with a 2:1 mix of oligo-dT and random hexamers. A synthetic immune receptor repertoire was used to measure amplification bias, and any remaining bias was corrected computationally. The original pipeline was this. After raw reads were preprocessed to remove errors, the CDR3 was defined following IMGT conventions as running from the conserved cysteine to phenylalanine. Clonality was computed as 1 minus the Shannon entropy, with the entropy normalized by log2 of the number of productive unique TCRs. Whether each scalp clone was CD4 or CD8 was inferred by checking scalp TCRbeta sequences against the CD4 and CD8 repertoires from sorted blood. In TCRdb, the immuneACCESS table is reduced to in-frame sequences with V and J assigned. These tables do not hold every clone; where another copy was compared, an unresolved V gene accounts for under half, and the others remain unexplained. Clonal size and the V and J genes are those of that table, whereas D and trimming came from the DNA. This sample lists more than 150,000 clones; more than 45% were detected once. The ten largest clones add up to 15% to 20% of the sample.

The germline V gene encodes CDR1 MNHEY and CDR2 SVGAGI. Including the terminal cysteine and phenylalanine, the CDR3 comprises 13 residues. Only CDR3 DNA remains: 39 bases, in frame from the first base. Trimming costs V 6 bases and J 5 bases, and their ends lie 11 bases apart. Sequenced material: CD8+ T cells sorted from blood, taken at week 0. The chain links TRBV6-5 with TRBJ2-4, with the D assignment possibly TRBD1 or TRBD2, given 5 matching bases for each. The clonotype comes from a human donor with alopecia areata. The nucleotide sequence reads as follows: TGTGCCAGCAGCCGACTGGGGGAAAACATTCAGTACTTC. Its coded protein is CASSRLGENIQYF.